This T cell receptor (beta chain) came from a study of T cell responses to AZD1222 COVID-19 vaccine. Study-wide context: Pooling of second doses given at about 4 or about 12 weeks was done. Whole-study results and caveats: The peak T cell response came first, and repertoires were sampled only after it. Most donors were white British, females outnumbered males, and clonal diversity was possibly underestimated.

As regards this clone: Its antigen is still unknown.

The protocol was immunoSEQ multiplex PCR, while the TCRdb copy is restricted to in-frame clones and leaves out a portion. The sample contains about 130,000 clones, 91% of which appear only once. V was trimmed by 0 bases and J by 4 bases, leaving 12 bases between them. The length of the CDR3 is 16 residues. Germline CDR1 LNHDA, CDR2 SQIVND (reference sequence). The sequence was obtained from an adult in good health. The sample was peripheral blood, taken on day 0 of AZD1222 vaccination. The gene calls are TRBV19 and TRBJ2-2; tentative D call: TRBD2 (5 bases). The CDR3 is CASSIDARRGTGELFF. The DNA of the CDR3 is TGTGCCAGTAGTATAGATGCCCGTCGGGGCACCGGGGAGCTGTTTTTT.